The entry below gives a single T cell receptor beta chain sequence along with its context. No antigen is known for it. This sample is drawn from a study of somatic mutations in cytotoxic T cells in rheumatoid arthritis. Overall study findings and caveats: For CD8+ T-cell clonality, rheumatoid arthritis patients and age-matched healthy controls did not differ significantly.

Here immunoSEQ multiplex PCR was the method, and the copy in TCRdb shows in-frame clones only, minus some. The sample consists of approximately 11,000 clones, 65% to 80% of them appearing once. CDR1 and CDR2 (germline): LGHNA, YSLEER. With 1 base removed from V and 3 bases from J, the gap between germline ends came to 10 bases. CDR3 size: 14 residues. The chain carries TRBV4-3 and TRBJ2-7; weak D call: TRBD2 (5 bases). Source material: CD8+ T cells sorted from blood. This receptor was obtained from an adult with rheumatoid arthritis. CDR3 coding DNA: TGCGCCAGCAGCCAAGCGGACTTTGGCTACGAGCAGTACTTC. Translation gives CASSQADFGYEQYF.